One sample yielded the 26 T cell receptor beta chains listed below, sequenced in a study of shared clonotypes between healthy human individuals. Method: immunoSEQ multiplex PCR; TCRdb's copy keeps in-frame clones and lacks some. The sample gives about 1.1 million clones, around three quarters of which show up once; approximately 0.95% is in the top ten. Sequencing was carried out using memory CD4+ T cells from PBMCs. Noted subset: CD45RA-negative fraction. The origin of the receptors is a man aged 18-30 years in good health. Some clones in this sample may be carry-over from other donors' samples.

CDR3 amino acids: CASSLGPGGKMYEQFF. The CDR3, as DNA: TGTGCCAGCAGCTTGGGGCCAGGGGGCAAAATGTATGAGCAGTTCTTC. The rearrangement uses TRBV5-4 and TRBJ2-1, with TRBD1 matching over 8 bases. Trimming removed 0 bases from V and 8 bases from J; junction bases left unmatched: 10. Germline assignment: CDR1 SGHNT and CDR2 YYREEE (reference sequence). The CDR3 loop spans 16 amino acids.

The genes are TRBV7-7 and TRBJ2-2; 10 nucleotides match TRBD1. There are 14 residues in the CDR3. Germline V gene lookup returns CDR1 SSHAT and CDR2 FNYEAQ (reference sequence). V gave up 6 bases and J gave up 5 bases; unmatched junction bases: 3. CDR3 nucleotide sequence: TGTGCCAGCAGTAGACAGGGGGCGACCGGGGAGCTGTTTTTT. Protein: CASSRQGATGELFF.

The rearrangement joins TRBV7-9 to TRBJ1-6, with 7 nucleotides matching TRBD1. CDR3 length: 13 amino acids. From germline, CDR1 is SEHNR and CDR2 FQNEAQ (reference sequence). V was pared by 10 bases and J by 9 bases, with 9 bases of the junction left unmatched. The CDR3 is CAIDRDVGSPLHF. Here the CDR3 DNA reads TGTGCCATCGACAGGGACGTCGGTTCACCCCTCCACTTT.

This clone was observed many times. The sample carries other DNA sequences with the same CDR3. The CDR3, as DNA: TGTGCCAGCGCAGCGGGAGCTGCTGGGGCCAACGTCCTGACTTTC. Translated: CASAAGAAGANVLTF. The rearrangement joins TRBV6-4 to TRBJ2-6; 8 bases fit TRBD2. V lost 8 bases to trimming and J lost 2 bases; unmatched junction nucleotides: 5. The CDR3 has 15 residues. Germline-derived CDR1 and CDR2 are MRHNA and SNTAGT.

The chain recombines TRBV4-2 with TRBJ2-7; no firm D call. The CDR3 runs 15 residues. V lost 1 base to trimming and J lost 5 bases, with 15 bases between them. Germline CDR1 is LGHNA and CDR2 is YNFKEQ. As DNA, the CDR3 is TGTGCCAGCAGCCAAGGGACCGTCAATGGAGACGAGCAGTACTTC. Protein sequence: CASSQGTVNGDEQYF.

As DNA, the CDR3 is TGTGCCAGCAGCTTAATAGCCCGGACAGATACGCAGTATTTT. Its protein product is CASSLIARTDTQYF. The rearrangement joins TRBV7-2 to TRBJ2-3; D gene ambiguous. In germline, CDR1 is SGHTA, CDR2 FQGNSA. V shed 2 bases and J shed 3 bases, with 9 bases lying between them. This CDR3 is 14 amino acids long.

This rearrangement joins TRBV15 to TRBJ2-5, with a weak D call TRBD1 (5 bases). Germline V CDR1 and CDR2: LNHNV, YYDKDF (reference sequence). Trimming pared 0 bases from V and 4 bases from J, leaving 9 bases between. The CDR3 runs to 14 residues. The DNA for the CDR3 is TGTGCCACCAGCAGAGATGTAGGGGTAGAGACCCAGTACTTC. It specifies CATSRDVGVETQYF.

CDR3 in DNA: TGTGCCAGCAGCTTAAGGCGACTAGCGGTCACAGATACGCAGTATTTT. Translation: CASSLRRLAVTDTQYF. The chain employs TRBV7-2 and TRBJ2-3, with 9 bases lining up with TRBD2. The CDR3 covers 16 residues. Germline V gene sequence: CDR1 SGHTA, CDR2 FQGNSA. V dropped 2 bases and J dropped 2; count of bases not matched to a gene: 5.

This clone was detected ten times or more. The chain couples TRBV7-3 to TRBJ2-3; D gene ambiguous. The CDR3 sequence is 14 residues long. The V gene lost 6 bases and the J gene lost 1 base, with 11 bases spanning the gap. Germline lookup yields CDR1 SGHTA and CDR2 FQGTGA. CDR3 bases: TGTGCCAGCAGTCAGAACAGCGGCACAGATACGCAGTATTTT. Its translation: CASSQNSGTDTQYF. The entire variable domain, with the rest obtained from reference TRBV7-3 and TRBJ2-3, is as follows: GAGVSQTPSNKVTEKGKYVELRCDPISGHTALYWYRQSLGQGPEFLIYFQGTGAADDSGLPNDRFFAVRPEGSVSTLKIQRTERGDSAVYLCASSQNSGTDTQYFGPGTRLTVL.

This clone was recorded at least ten times. Here the CDR3 reads CASSLVLAGSLEQYF. CDR3 sequence (DNA): TGTGCCAGCAGCTTGGTCTTAGCGGGAAGTCTCGAGCAGTACTTC. This chain joins TRBV5-5 and TRBJ2-7; TRBD2 aligns across 8 bases. The V gene end was trimmed by 0 bases and the J gene end by 6 bases; junction bases not matched to a gene: 8. Germline V CDR1 and CDR2: SGHKS, YYEKEE (reference sequence). The CDR3 covers 15 residues.

Regarding this clone: Other nucleotide sequences from this sample produce the same CDR3. The chain is built from TRBV7-3 and TRBJ2-1; D is undetermined. Germline CDR1 is SGHTA and CDR2 is FQGTGA. The CDR3 consists of 13 residues. With 2 bases removed from V and 4 bases from J, the gap between germline ends came to 6 bases. In nucleotides, the CDR3 is TGTGCCAGCAGCTTAGGCCGGTACAATGAGCAGTTCTTC. It specifies CASSLGRYNEQFF.

V and J are TRBV4-1 and TRBJ1-2; 8 bases align to TRBD1. V was clipped by 1 base and J by 1 base; unmatched bases: 11. The CDR3 spans 18 residues. The V gene's germline CDR1 is MGHRA and CDR2 YSYEKL. The CDR3 protein is CASSQGARDRKLNYGYTF. The CDR3 nucleotides are TGCGCCAGCAGCCAAGGAGCCCGGGACAGGAAACTTAACTATGGCTACACCTTC.

This clone was counted a few times. CDR3 DNA sequence: TGTGCCAGCAGCTTGACAGGGAGTCAGCCCCAGCATTTT. This sequence encodes CASSLTGSQPQHF. V and J are TRBV7-3 and TRBJ1-5; 7 nucleotides line up with TRBD1. V was clipped by 3 bases and J by 6 bases; unmatched bases: 2. This CDR3 is built from 13 residues. In germline, CDR1 is SGHTA, CDR2 FQGTGA.

V and J are TRBV7-2 and TRBJ2-1; a possible D gene is TRBD1 (6 bases). Germline V gives CDR1 SGHTA, CDR2 FQGNSA. V gave up 6 bases and J gave up 6 bases, with 21 bases separating them. The CDR3 runs to 16 residues. For the CDR3, the DNA is TGTGCCAGCAGGGCCTTAGGGACATCGGGGCCCAATGAGCAGTTCTTC. Translating it yields CASRALGTSGPNEQFF. Based on the CDR3 plus reference TRBV7-2 and TRBJ2-1, the full variable domain is GAGVSQSPSNKVTEKGKDVELRCDPISGHTALYWYRQSLGQGLEFLIYFQGNSAPDKSGLPSDRFSAERTGGSVSTLTIQRTQQEDSAVYLCASRALGTSGPNEQFFGPGTRLTVL.

J is TRBJ2-5 and V is TRBV14, with 9 bases lining up with TRBD1. CDR3 length: 15 residues. Looked up from germline, CDR1 is SGHDN and CDR2 is FVKESK. V lost 8 bases, J lost 5 bases, and 12 bases stayed unmatched. The CDR3 DNA sequence: TGTGCCAGCCGAACCCGGGGGACAGGGTGTGAGACCCAGTACTTC. Translating it yields CASRTRGTGCETQYF.

The chain couples TRBV10-3 to TRBJ1-5; D may be TRBD1 (6 bases). The CDR3 contains 12 residues. Germline CDR1 ENHRY, CDR2 SYGVKD. V lost 10 bases and J lost 4, with 11 bases in between. The CDR3 nucleotides read TGTGCCACAGGGGCCCATAATCAGCCCCAGCATTTT. Residues: CATGAHNQPQHF.

The sample holds one count of this clone. Germline is not matched at one junction end, which may reflect a read error. V usage is TRBV7-8 and J usage is TRBJ1-2, with no clear D. The CDR3 loop spans 14 amino acids. Germline CDR1 SGHVS, CDR2 FQNEAQ. The CDR3 reads CAGSTNEVDLSYTF. The CDR3 DNA reads as TGTGCCGGCAGCACCAATGAGGTCGATCTTAGCTACACCTTC.

Concerning this clone: The sample has other DNA sequences that encode this CDR3 too. The chain links TRBV7-7 to TRBJ1-1; unclear D gene. Germline V gene lookup returns CDR1 SSHAT and CDR2 FNYEAQ (reference sequence). The germline V and J ends were trimmed by 4 bases and 0 bases, with 6 bases remaining between them. The CDR3 consists of 13 residues. The CDR3: CASSSQVNTEAFF. In DNA form, the CDR3 reads TGTGCCAGCAGCTCGCAGGTGAACACTGAAGCTTTCTTT. The whole variable domain, remainder taken from reference TRBV7-7 and TRBJ1-1, is GAGVSQSPRYKVTKRGQDVTLRCDPISSHATLYWYQQALGQGPEFLTYFNYEAQPDKSGLPSDRFSAERPEGSISTLTIQRTEQRDSAMYRCASSSQVNTEAFFGQGTRLTVV.

Note on this clone: Distinct nucleotide sequences in the sample also encode this CDR3. This sequence joins TRBV4-3 and TRBJ1-4; D is unclear. Per germline, CDR1 LGHNA and CDR2 YSLEER. V gave up 0 bases and J gave up 4 bases, with 9 bases separating them. This CDR3 contains 15 residues. Written as DNA, the CDR3 is TGCGCCAGCAGCCAAGACCGGGCCGTTAATGAAAAACTGTTTTTT. This codes for CASSQDRAVNEKLFF.

This clone was seen a single time. The chain links TRBV6-5 to TRBJ2-7, with 11 positions matching TRBD1. V shed 5 bases, J shed 9 bases, and the junction held 15 bases outside the gene matches. CDR1 is MNHEY, CDR2 SVGAGI, per germline. The CDR3 runs 16 residues. The chain's CDR3 is CASSHYPGQGEVGQYF. DNA for the CDR3: TGTGCCAGCAGTCACTATCCGGGACAGGGGGAAGTCGGGCAGTACTTC.

CDR3 DNA: TGTGCCAGCATAACTAGCGGGAGGGCGACAGATACGCAGTATTTT. This gives the protein CASITSGRATDTQYF. The chain recombines TRBV28 with TRBJ2-3, with 13 bases aligning to TRBD2. J was trimmed by 3 bases and V by 7 bases; bases with no gene match: 4. From germline, CDR1 is MDHEN and CDR2 SYDVKM. The CDR3 is 15 amino acids.

The rearrangement joins TRBV10-1 to TRBJ1-4; perhaps TRBD1 as D (5 bases). V lost 1 base to trimming and J lost 8 bases, with 17 bases between them. CDR3 size: 16 residues. CDR1 is WNHNN and CDR2 is SYGVQD in the germline V gene (reference sequence). The CDR3 region is CASSEYGTAIGEKLFF. CDR3 DNA sequence: TGCGCCAGCAGTGAGTACGGGACGGCCATTGGAGAAAAACTGTTTTTT.

The chain joins TRBV28 to TRBJ1-2; D gene ambiguous. The CDR3 runs to 14 residues. Trimming left V 6 bases short and J 4 bases short, with 15 bases between. The germline CDR1 and CDR2 sequences are MDHEN and SYDVKM. DNA for the CDR3: TGTGCCAGCAGGCCGGACCGCGCATCCTATGGCTACACCTTC. Its translation is CASRPDRASYGYTF.

Comments on this clone: Since a far larger clone is one base different, this is likely a read error. The chain couples TRBV4-2 to TRBJ2-6, with D possibly TRBD1 on 5 matching bases. CDR1 LGHNA and CDR2 YNFKEQ come from the germline V gene. The CDR3 is made up of 16 amino acids. The CDR3 here is CASSQDSYSGANVLAF. The CDR3, as DNA: TGTGCCAGCAGCCAAGACTCCTACTCTGGGGCCAACGTCCTGGCTTTC.

The V call is TRBV5-1, the J call TRBJ2-5; either TRBD1 or TRBD2 may fit D (6 bases each). The germline CDR1 and CDR2 sequences are SGHRS and YFSETQ. Trimming pared 0 bases from V and 2 bases from J, leaving 11 bases between. This CDR3 is built from 15 residues. CDR3 bases: TGCGCCAGCAGCTTGGATCGGGGGCCTCAAGAGACCCAGTACTTC. Its protein product is CASSLDRGPQETQYF.

A remark on this clone: This could be a read error, since a much larger clone is one nucleotide away. This CDR3 fails to terminate in the conserved phenylalanine or tryptophan, so it likely reflects a read error. The chain has TRBV30 and TRBJ1-2, with D possibly matching TRBD1 (5 bases). The CDR3 extends over 12 amino acids. From germline, CDR1 is GTSNPN and CDR2 SVGIG (reference sequence). CDR3 DNA sequence: TGTGCGTACCGGGACGGTAACTATGGCTACACCTCC. Amino acid sequence: CAYRDGNYGYTS.